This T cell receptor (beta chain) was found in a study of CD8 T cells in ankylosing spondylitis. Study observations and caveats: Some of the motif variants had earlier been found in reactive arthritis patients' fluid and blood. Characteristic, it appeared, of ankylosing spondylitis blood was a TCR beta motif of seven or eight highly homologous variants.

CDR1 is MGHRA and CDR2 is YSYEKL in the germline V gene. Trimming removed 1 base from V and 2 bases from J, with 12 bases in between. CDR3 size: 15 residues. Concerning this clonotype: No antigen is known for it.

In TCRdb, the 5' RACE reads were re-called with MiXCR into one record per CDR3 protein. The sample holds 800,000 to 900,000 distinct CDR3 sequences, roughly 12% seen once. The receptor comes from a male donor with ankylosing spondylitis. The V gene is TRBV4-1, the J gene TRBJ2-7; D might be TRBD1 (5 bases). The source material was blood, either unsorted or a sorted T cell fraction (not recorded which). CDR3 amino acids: CASSQVGRLTYEQYF. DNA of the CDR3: TGCGCCAGCAGCCAAGTGGGGCGACTTACCTACGAGCAGTACTTC.